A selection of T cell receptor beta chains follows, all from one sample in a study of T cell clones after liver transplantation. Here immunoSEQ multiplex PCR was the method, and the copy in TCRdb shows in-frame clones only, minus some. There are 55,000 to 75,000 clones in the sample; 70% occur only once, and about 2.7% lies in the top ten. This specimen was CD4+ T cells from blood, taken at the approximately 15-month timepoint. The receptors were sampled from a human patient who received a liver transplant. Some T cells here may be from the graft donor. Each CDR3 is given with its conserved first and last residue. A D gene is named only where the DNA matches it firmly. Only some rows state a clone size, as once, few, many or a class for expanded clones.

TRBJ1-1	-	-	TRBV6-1	CASSDQGSTEAFF	TGTGCCAGCAGTGATCAGGGGAGCACTGAAGCTTTCTTT
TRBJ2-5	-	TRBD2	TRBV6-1	CASTLTAGGGETQYF	TGTGCCAGCACCCTGACAGCGGGAGGGGGGGAGACCCAGTACTTC
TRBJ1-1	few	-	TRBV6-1	CASSEEGRAFF	TGTGCCAGCAGTGAAGAGGGGAGGGCTTTCTTT
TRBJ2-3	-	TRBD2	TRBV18	CASSPSVGGGTDTQYF	TGTGCCAGCTCACCATCCGTCGGGGGGGGCACAGATACGCAGTATTTT
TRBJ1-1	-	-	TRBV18	CASSPTGGTEAFF	TGTGCCAGCTCACCCACCGGGGGGACTGAAGCTTTCTTT
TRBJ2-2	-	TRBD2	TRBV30	CAWSEGGAGTGELFF	TGTGCCTGGAGTGAGGGAGGGGCGGGCACCGGGGAGCTGTTTTTT
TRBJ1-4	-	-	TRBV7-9	CASSLVQNTNEKLFF	TGTGCCAGCAGCTTAGTTCAGAATACGAATGAAAAACTGTTTTTT
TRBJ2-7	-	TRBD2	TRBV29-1	CSVVPGGTYEQYF	TGCAGCGTTGTACCGGGGGGAACCTACGAGCAGTACTTC
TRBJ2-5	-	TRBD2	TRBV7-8	CASSLHLRLAGAQETQYF	TGTGCCAGCAGCTTACACCTCAGACTAGCGGGGGCCCAAGAGACCCAGTACTTC
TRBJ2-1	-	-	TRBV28	CASSTGTQPNEQFF	TGTGCCAGCAGCACCGGGACCCAGCCCAATGAGCAGTTCTTC
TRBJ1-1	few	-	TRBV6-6	CASSSGGMNTEAFF	TGTGCCAGCAGTTCGGGCGGCATGAACACTGAAGCTTTCTTT
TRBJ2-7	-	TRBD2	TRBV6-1	CASSRTSGGYEQYF	TGTGCCAGCAGTAGGACTAGCGGGGGATACGAGCAGTACTTC
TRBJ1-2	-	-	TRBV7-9	CASSRAGPQNGYTF	TGTGCCAGCAGCCGTGCCGGGCCCCAAAATGGCTACACCTTC
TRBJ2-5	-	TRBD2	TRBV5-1	CASSLSGGYRETQYF	TGCGCCAGCAGCTTATCGGGGGGATATCGAGAGACCCAGTACTTC
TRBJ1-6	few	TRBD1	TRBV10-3	CAIRFDRGDSPLHF	TGTGCCATCAGATTCGACAGGGGGGATTCACCCCTCCACTTT
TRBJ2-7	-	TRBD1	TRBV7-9	CASTSMAGTGSYEQYF	TGTGCCAGCACCTCCATGGCCGGGACAGGCTCCTACGAGCAGTACTTC
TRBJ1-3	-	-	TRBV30	CAWGTAGGNTIYF	TGTGCCTGGGGGACGGCTGGGGGAAACACCATATATTTT
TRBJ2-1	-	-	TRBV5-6	CASKLGGTYNEQFF	TGTGCCAGCAAGTTAGGGGGGACGTACAATGAGCAGTTCTTC
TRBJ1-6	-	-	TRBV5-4	CASSLDSGVAYNSPLHF	TGTGCCAGCAGCTTGGATTCGGGGGTGGCCTATAATTCACCCCTCCACTTT
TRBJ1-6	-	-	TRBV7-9	CASSLREGNSPLHF	TGTGCCAGCAGCTTGCGGGAGGGGAATTCACCCCTCCACTTT
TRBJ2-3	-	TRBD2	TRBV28	CVSVSSGGDTQYF	TGTGTCAGCGTTTCCTCCGGGGGGGATACGCAGTATTTT
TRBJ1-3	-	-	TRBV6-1	CASSEYGSNSGNTIYF	TGTGCCAGCAGTGAATACGGCAGTAACTCTGGAAACACCATATATTTT
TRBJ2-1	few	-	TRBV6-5	CASSYSRTHNEQFF	TGTGCCAGCAGTTACTCGAGGACCCACAATGAGCAGTTCTTC
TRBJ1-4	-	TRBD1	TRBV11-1	CASSPIKDRVNEKLFF	TGTGCCAGCAGCCCGATCAAGGACAGGGTAAACGAAAAACTGTTTTTT
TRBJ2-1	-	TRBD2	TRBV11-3	CASSYGLAGASYNEQFF	TGTGCCAGCAGCTACGGTCTAGCGGGTGCCTCCTACAATGAGCAGTTCTTC
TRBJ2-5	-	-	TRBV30	CAWIGEGQETQYF	TGTGCCTGGATAGGCGAGGGCCAGGAGACCCAGTACTTC
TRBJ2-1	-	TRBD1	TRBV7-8	CASSSRDRGGGEQFF	TGTGCCAGCAGCTCCCGGGACAGGGGCGGTGGTGAGCAGTTCTTC
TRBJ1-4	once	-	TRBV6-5	CASSQGPNEKLFF	TGTGCCAGCAGCCAGGGACCTAATGAAAAACTGTTTTTT
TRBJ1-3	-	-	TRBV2	CASMRPGSGNTIYF	TGTGCCAGCATGCGGCCAGGCTCTGGAAACACCATATATTTT
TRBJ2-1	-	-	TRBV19	CASSHHPGQLNNEQFF	TGTGCCAGTAGTCACCACCCTGGACAGTTAAACAATGAGCAGTTCTTC
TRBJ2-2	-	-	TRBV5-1	CASSRSGENTGELFF	TGCGCCAGCAGCCGATCGGGGGAAAACACCGGGGAGCTGTTTTTT
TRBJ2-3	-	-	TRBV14	CASSARILTDTQYF	TGTGCCAGCAGCGCCAGGATTCTCACAGATACGCAGTATTTT
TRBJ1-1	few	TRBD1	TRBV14	CASSHRTGTGNTEAFF	TGTGCCAGCAGCCACAGAACCGGGACAGGGAACACTGAAGCTTTCTTT
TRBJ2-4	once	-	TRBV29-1	CSVRVGRNIQYF	TGCAGCGTTCGGGTGGGCAGAAACATTCAGTACTTC
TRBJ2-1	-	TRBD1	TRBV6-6	CASSSPGQGVNEQFF	TGTGCCAGCAGTTCCCCGGGACAGGGGGTCAATGAGCAGTTCTTC
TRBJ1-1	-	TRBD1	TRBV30	CAWSGARQGGMNTEAFF	TGTGCCTGGAGTGGGGCAAGACAGGGGGGAATGAACACTGAAGCTTTCTTT
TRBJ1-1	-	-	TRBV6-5	CASSYSRNTEAFF	TGTGCCAGCAGTTACTCCAGAAACACTGAAGCTTTCTTT
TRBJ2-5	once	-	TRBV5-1	CASKLVAASLETQYF	TGCGCCAGCAAATTAGTAGCCGCATCGTTGGAGACCCAGTACTTC
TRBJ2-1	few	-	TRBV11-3	CASSLVAGSNEQFF	TGTGCCAGCAGCTTAGTGGCAGGGTCCAATGAGCAGTTCTTC
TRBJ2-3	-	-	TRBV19	CASSIGVESTDTQYF	TGTGCCAGTAGTATAGGCGTCGAAAGCACAGATACGCAGTATTTT
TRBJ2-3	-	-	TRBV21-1	CASSPWAGSTDTQYF	TGTGCCAGCAGCCCCTGGGCAGGGAGCACAGATACGCAGTATTTT
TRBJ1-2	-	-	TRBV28	CASSLGRNYGYTF	TGTGCCAGCAGTTTGGGCAGAAACTATGGCTACACCTTC